Presented here are 19 T cell receptor beta chains from one specimen sequenced in a study of cytomegalovirus exposure and HLA in healthy donors. The PCR was carried out with 60 Vbeta primers and 13 Jbeta primers. Clones were read by immunoSEQ multiplex PCR, and TCRdb kept only the in-frame ones, dropping some. The sample lists 200,000 or so clones; approximately 84% were seen once. Sequenced input: PBMCs. The receptors were gathered from a boy aged 5-17 years in good health and CMV-seronegative.

V and J are TRBV30 and TRBJ2-2; weak D call: TRBD1 (5 bases). CDR3 length: 13 amino acids. Trimming cost V 3 bases and J 4 bases, with 9 bases left between them. Germline CDR1 GTSNPN, CDR2 SVGIG (reference sequence). The CDR3 DNA reads as TGTGCCTGGAGCCCAGGGTTCACCGGGGAGCTGTTTTTT. As protein: CAWSPGFTGELFF.

This sequence joins TRBV9 and TRBJ2-1; 7 nucleotides align to TRBD2. V shed 3 bases, J shed 1 base, and the junction held 10 bases outside the gene matches. The germline V gene encodes CDR1 SGDLS and CDR2 YYNGEE. The CDR3 loop spans 17 amino acids. This chain's CDR3 is CASSAPLASGSYNEQFF. CDR3 nucleotide sequence: TGTGCCAGCAGCGCGCCACTAGCGTCGGGTTCCTACAATGAGCAGTTCTTC.

The chain recombines TRBV7-9 with TRBJ2-1; 8 nucleotides agree with TRBD1. The J segment lost 6 bases and the V segment lost 5 bases, leaving 9 bases of the junction unmatched. Germline loops: CDR1 SEHNR, CDR2 FQNEAQ (reference sequence). There are 15 residues in the CDR3. Here the CDR3 DNA reads TGTGCCAGCAGCCCTGGACAGGGCCCGCTCAATGAGCAGTTCTTC. Its protein product is CASSPGQGPLNEQFF. Together with reference TRBV7-9 and TRBJ2-1, the CDR3 gives the full variable domain: DTGVSQNPRHKITKRGQNVTFRCDPISEHNRLYWYRQTLGQGPEFLTYFQNEAQLEKSRLLSDRFSAERPKGSFSTLEIQRTEQGDSAMYLCASSPGQGPLNEQFFGPGTRLTVL.

The J gene is TRBJ2-1, the V gene TRBV28; TRBD2 aligns across 7 bases. The trim removed 4 bases at V and 7 bases at J, leaving 10 bases unmatched. Germline V lookup: CDR1 MDHEN, CDR2 SYDVKM. This CDR3 region has 15 residues. The CDR3 DNA is TGTGCCAGCAGTTATGGGGGAGGGTCGGCAAATGAGCAGTTCTTC. Protein sequence: CASSYGGGSANEQFF.

J is TRBJ2-2 and V is TRBV27; D gene uncertain. V was cut by 7 bases and J by 6 bases, with 6 bases left in between. The germline V gene has CDR1 MNHEY and CDR2 SMNVEV (reference sequence). This CDR3 is 11 amino acids long. CDR3 residues: CASTSAGELFF. CDR3 sequence (DNA): TGTGCCAGCACCTCAGCCGGGGAGCTGTTTTTT.

The chain combines TRBV4-2 with TRBJ2-5; the D gene is possibly TRBD2 (5 bases). This CDR3 spans 17 amino acids. The V end was cut by 0 bases, the J end by 3 bases, with 17 bases between. Germline CDR1 LGHNA, CDR2 YNFKEQ. CDR3 sequence reads: CASSQDGLLVGEETQYF. Written as DNA, the CDR3 is TGTGCCAGCAGCCAAGACGGGTTACTAGTCGGGGAAGAGACCCAGTACTTC.

The table lists this clone with a few counts. The rearrangement links TRBV2 to TRBJ1-5; 8 bases line up with TRBD1. Germline trimming cut 6 bases from V and 5 bases from J; bases unmatched to any gene: 6. The CDR3 extends over 14 amino acids. The germline V gene has CDR1 SNHLY and CDR2 FYNNEI. The CDR3 DNA reads as TGTGCCAGCAGCATGACAGGGGTAGATCAGCCCCAGCATTTT. This gives the protein CASSMTGVDQPQHF.

This clone appeared once. J is TRBJ2-2 and V is TRBV9; D call uncertain. V was pared by 5 bases and J by 7 bases, with 15 bases between. CDR1 is SGDLS and CDR2 is YYNGEE in the germline V gene. CDR3 size: 14 residues. In DNA form, the CDR3 reads TGTGCCAGCAGTTTTCTCCCACTTGGCGGGGAGCTGTTTTTT. Encoded protein: CASSFLPLGGELFF.

The chain joins TRBV19 to TRBJ1-5; D ambiguous. The CDR3 totals 15 residues. The germline V gene has CDR1 LNHDA and CDR2 SQIVND (reference sequence). V shed 0 bases and J shed 0 bases, with 6 bases lying between them. The chain's CDR3 is CASSIEGNSNQPQHF. For the CDR3, the DNA is TGTGCCAGTAGTATAGAGGGCAATAGCAATCAGCCCCAGCATTTT.

There are a few counts of this clone. This chain connects TRBV13 to TRBJ2-1, with TRBD1 matching 8 bases. In germline, CDR1 is PRHDT, CDR2 FYEKMQ (reference sequence). The length of the CDR3 is 15 residues. The trim removed 0 bases at V and 5 bases at J, leaving 3 bases unmatched. In DNA, the CDR3 is TGTGCCAGCAGCTTAGGCAGGGGGCACGACAATGAGCAGTTCTTC. Translated, it gives CASSLGRGHDNEQFF.

V gene TRBV5-1 combines with J gene TRBJ2-7; 7 bases match TRBD2. The CDR3 sequence is 15 residues long. The germline V gene has CDR1 SGHRS and CDR2 YFSETQ. V lost 0 bases to trimming and J lost 4 bases; unmatched junction nucleotides: 7. CDR3 loop: CASSLASGRAYEQYF. In DNA, the CDR3 is TGCGCCAGCAGCTTGGCCAGTGGGAGGGCTTACGAGCAGTACTTC.

This chain joins TRBV5-1 and TRBJ2-7, with no clear D. V was clipped by 1 base and J by 3 bases, with 5 bases between them. The CDR3 covers 12 residues. Germline CDR1 and CDR2: SGHRS and YFSETQ. The DNA of the CDR3 is TGCGCCAGCAGCTTGTTTAACTACGAGCAGTACTTC. Translated: CASSLFNYEQYF.

The chain has TRBV5-4 and TRBJ2-5, with 8 bases identical to TRBD2. The CDR3 covers 13 residues. Germline lookup yields CDR1 SGHNT and CDR2 YYREEE (reference sequence). V lost 4 bases to trimming and J lost 3 bases; unmatched junction nucleotides: 2. CDR3 coding DNA: TGTGCCAGCAGCGGGACTAGAAAAGAGACCCAGTACTTC. It translates to CASSGTRKETQYF.

This chain joins TRBV5-1 and TRBJ2-3; 7 bases are shared with TRBD1. J was trimmed by 12 bases and V by 4 bases; bases with no gene match: 14. The germline CDR1 and CDR2 sequences are SGHRS and YFSETQ. CDR3 length: 14 residues. The CDR3 DNA reads as TGCGCCAGCAGCCCCGTGCTCGGGGACAGTTATCAGTATTTT. Amino acids: CASSPVLGDSYQYF.

CDR3 nucleotides: TGTGCCAGCAGTGAAGTACAGGGGATAGGTAATGGCTACACCTTC. Its protein is CASSEVQGIGNGYTF. The J gene is TRBJ1-2, the V gene TRBV2; 7 bases match TRBD1. The CDR3 sequence is 15 residues long. The junction had 8 bases not matched to a gene; V was cut back by 1 base and J by 6 bases. Looked up from germline, CDR1 is SNHLY and CDR2 is FYNNEI.

The CDR3: CASSRIYWDTNTGELFF. The CDR3 DNA reads as TGCGCCAGCAGCCGAATCTATTGGGACACGAACACCGGGGAGCTGTTTTTT. The rearrangement links TRBV4-1 to TRBJ2-2; possibly TRBD1 for D (6 bases). There are 17 residues in the CDR3. V was cut by 4 bases and J by 0 bases, with 15 bases left in between. Germline V gene sequence: CDR1 MGHRA, CDR2 YSYEKL.

V usage is TRBV7-3 and J usage is TRBJ2-2; D is undetermined. The CDR3 has 12 residues. V lost 1 base, J lost 8 bases, and 5 bases lay in between. Germline CDR1 and CDR2: SGHTA and FQGTGA. The CDR3 nucleotides are TGTGCCAGCAGCTTAATGAGGGGGGAGCTGTTTTTT. Protein product: CASSLMRGELFF.

The V gene is TRBV28, the J gene TRBJ2-3, with D tentatively TRBD2 (5 bases). CDR1 and CDR2 from the germline V gene are MDHEN and SYDVKM. There are 16 residues in the CDR3. The V end was cut by 5 bases, the J end by 3 bases, with 18 bases between. CDR3 bases: TGTGCCAGCAGTCCAAACGGGATGCCAGTAACAGATACGCAGTATTTT. Its protein product is CASSPNGMPVTDTQYF.

The chain is built from TRBV27 and TRBJ2-7, with a weak D call TRBD1 (5 bases). V lost 4 bases, J lost 1 base, and 8 bases lay in between. The CDR3 totals 13 residues. Germline V CDR1 and CDR2: MNHEY, SMNVEV (reference sequence). The DNA of the CDR3 is TGTGCCAGCAGTTGGGGCGGATCCTACGAGCAGTACTTC. Amino acids: CASSWGGSYEQYF.